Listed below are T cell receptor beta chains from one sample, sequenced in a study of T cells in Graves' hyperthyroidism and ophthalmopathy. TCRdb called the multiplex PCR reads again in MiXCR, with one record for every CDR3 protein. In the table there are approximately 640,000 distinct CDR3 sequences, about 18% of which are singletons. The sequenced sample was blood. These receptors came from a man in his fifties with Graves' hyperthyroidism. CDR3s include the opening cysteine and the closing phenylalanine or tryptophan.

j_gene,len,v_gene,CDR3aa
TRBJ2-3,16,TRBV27,CASSPTSGWGTDTQYF
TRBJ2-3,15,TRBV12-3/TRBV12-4,CASSQNRQSTDTQYF
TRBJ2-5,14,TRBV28,CASSLIAGEETQYF
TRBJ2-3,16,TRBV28,CATIQLINSGGDTQYF
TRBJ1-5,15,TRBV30,CAWSVYRDSNQPQHF
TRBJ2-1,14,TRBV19,CASSIHRDVDEQFF
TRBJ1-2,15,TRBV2,CASSEEGIGGHGYTF
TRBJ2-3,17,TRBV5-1,CASSPTSRRTSTDTQYF
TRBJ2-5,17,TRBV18,CASSPTGTGFVRETQYF
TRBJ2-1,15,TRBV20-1,CSARGMAGGPNEQFF
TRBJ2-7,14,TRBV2,CASSGRDRTIEQYF
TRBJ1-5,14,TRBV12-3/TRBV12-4,CASSTDSANQPQHF
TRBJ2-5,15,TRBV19,CASSTSGRAAETQYF
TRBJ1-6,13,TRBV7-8,CASSLGDASPLHF
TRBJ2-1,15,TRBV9,CASSVGPDSYNEQFF
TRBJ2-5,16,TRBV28,CASSYRLGLAEETQYF
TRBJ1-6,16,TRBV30,CAWSLSGPLGNSPLHF
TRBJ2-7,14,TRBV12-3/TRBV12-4,CASRGGGGADEQYF
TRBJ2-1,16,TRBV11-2,CASSHIRRSPPNEQFF
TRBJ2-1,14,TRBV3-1,CASRQREFFDEQFF
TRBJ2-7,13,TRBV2,CASRIGVQGEQYF
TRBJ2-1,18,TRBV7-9,CASSPGLAASSSYNEQFF
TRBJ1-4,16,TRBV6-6,CASSYSGGSVFEKLFF
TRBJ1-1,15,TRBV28,CASVIIGRSNAEAFF
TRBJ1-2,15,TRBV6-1,CATAPTGLRDYGYTF
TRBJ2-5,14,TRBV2,CASRWTSLGETQYF
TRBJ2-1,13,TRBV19,CASSMGRATEQFF
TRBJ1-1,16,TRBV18,CASSLGFVRLNTEAFF
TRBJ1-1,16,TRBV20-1,CSARDLVGSMNTEAFF
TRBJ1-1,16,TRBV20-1,CSASPHHRVTNTEAFF
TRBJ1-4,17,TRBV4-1,CASSRIQAAPTNEKLFF
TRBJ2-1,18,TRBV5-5,CASRSGLAGGPSYNEQFF
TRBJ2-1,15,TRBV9,CASSVGQGMFNEQFF
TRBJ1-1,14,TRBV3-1,CASSQGGPNTEAFF
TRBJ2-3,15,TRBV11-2,CASSLETGITDTQYF
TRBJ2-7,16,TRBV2,CASRERKPGLAGEQYF
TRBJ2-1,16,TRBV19,CASSIFRQGAFNEQFF
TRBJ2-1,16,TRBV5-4,CASLRAGGPQRNEQFF
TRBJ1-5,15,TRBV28,CASSSTGDSNQPQHF
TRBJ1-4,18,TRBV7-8,CASSPRVTVMGKNEKLFF
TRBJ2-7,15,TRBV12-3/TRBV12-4,CASRGAGTVSYEQYF
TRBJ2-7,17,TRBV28,CASSLLPRGRNSYERYF
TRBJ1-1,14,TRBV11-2,CASSLVQGGTGAFF
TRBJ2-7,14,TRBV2,CASTTTSGSYEQYF
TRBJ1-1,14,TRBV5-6,CASSLMAGNTEAFF
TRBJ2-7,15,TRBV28,CASSTDRGDSYEQYF